The clone carrying this TCR beta chain has just a few counts. Its specificity is unknown. The CDR3 spans 17 residues. CDR1 is LGHDT, CDR2 YNNKEL, per germline (reference sequence). V was shortened by 3 bases and J by 3 bases, with 18 bases between the two germline ends. This sample is part of a study of T cell responses to AZD1222 COVID-19 vaccine. General observations from the study: Repertoire samples came only from after the peak T cell response. A reported finding is that nearly half of spike-specific TCRs target unmutated variant regions. Elevations in Spike-specific TCR breadth and depth followed administration of two AZD1222 doses.

Repertoires were generated with immunoSEQ multiplex PCR, while TCRdb's copy carries only in-frame clones and drops some. The data show roughly 85,000 clones, around nine tenths seen once. This receptor was obtained from an adult who received the AZD1222 COVID-19 vaccine. The sequencing used peripheral blood, collected 28 days after the second AZD1222 dose. The chain is built from TRBV3-1 (or the pseudogene TRBV3-2) and TRBJ1-5, with D hard to call. CDR3 protein: CASSQAPRLSPNQPQHF. The CDR3 nucleotides are TGTGCCAGCAGCCAGGCCCCACGCCTGTCCCCCAATCAGCCCCAGCATTTT.